The clone carrying this T cell receptor (beta chain) was counted at least ten times. RNA transcripts were the template for amplifying TCR beta CDR3 regions. First-round RT-PCR of the TCR CDR3 relied on the HTBI primer set. MiXCR, applied by TCRdb to the multiplex PCR reads, yields one record per CDR3 protein. The sample contains a few hundred thousand distinct CDR3 sequences, roughly 15% of which appear only once. Germline V gene sequence: CDR1 MDHEN, CDR2 SYDVKM. J gave up 7 bases and V 5 bases, and 11 bases lay outside the gene matches. The CDR3 is made up of 15 amino acids. These data originate in a study of T cells in Graves' hyperthyroidism and ophthalmopathy.

This clonotype was sampled from a woman aged 55-70 years with Graves' ophthalmopathy. Input material: blood. The J gene is TRBJ2-1, the V gene TRBV28, with 7 positions matching TRBD2. The CDR3 loop reads CASSPQRDSKNEQFF. In DNA, the CDR3 is TGTGCCAGCAGTCCGCAGCGGGATAGTAAGAATGAGCAGTTCTTC.